The entry below describes one T cell receptor (beta chain). The data stem from a study of blood T cell repertoires in COVID-19. Overall study context: Samples of COVID-19 (acute and convalescent) were obtained from the United States, Italy and Spain. T cells, B-cell-depleted T cells, or PBMCs supplied cDNA or gDNA.

Original data processing: Scientists estimated how many nucleated cells there were by amplifying reference gene primers. Using immunoSEQ multiplex PCR, the repertoire was profiled, and TCRdb retains in-frame clones only, with some absent. The V and J calls and the clone size are those of that table, but D and trimming were determined from the DNA. Of about 210,000 clones in the sample, roughly 94% were seen once. The CDR3 has 18 amino acids. The germline gives CDR1 LNHDA, CDR2 SQIVND (reference sequence). The V segment lost 2 bases and the J segment 3 bases; nucleotides outside the gene matches: 13. The sequencing sample was made of peripheral blood. This clonotype was obtained from a man aged 30 to 45 with acute or convalescent COVID-19. V usage is TRBV19 and J usage is TRBJ1-5, with TRBD1 identical over 7 bases. DNA of the CDR3: TGTGCCAGTAGTATACTCGGGACAGTCTGGTCCAACAATCAGCCCCAGCATTTT. As protein: CASSILGTVWSNNQPQHF.